Listed here are 20 T cell receptor beta chains from one sample, sequenced in a study of blood T cell repertoires in COVID-19. The table came from immunoSEQ multiplex PCR; TCRdb's copy has only in-frame clones and leaves some out. This table holds 65,000 to 70,000 clones, around 82% found once. Sequenced sample: peripheral blood. The receptors here all came from an older man with active COVID-19.

The chain joins TRBV6-2 or TRBV6-3 to TRBJ1-1, with 8 nucleotides matching TRBD1. The CDR3 has 13 residues. V gave up 5 bases and J gave up 10 bases; unmatched junction bases: 9. Germline CDR1 is MNHEY and CDR2 is SVGEGT. The CDR3: CASSKPGGAGAFF. CDR3 DNA: TGTGCCAGCAGTAAACCAGGGGGCGCGGGAGCTTTCTTT.

Only a few counts were recorded for this clone. The chain carries TRBV28 and TRBJ2-7; 10 nucleotides align to TRBD2. This CDR3 comprises 15 residues. Germline trimming cut 10 bases from V and 5 bases from J; bases unmatched to any gene: 14. CDR1 and CDR2 from the germline V gene are MDHEN and SYDVKM. The CDR3 DNA reads TGTGCCACCAGCCGGCCTAGCGGGGGAAGAAACGAGCAGTACTTC. Protein: CATSRPSGGRNEQYF.

The J gene is TRBJ1-2, the V gene TRBV3-1 (or the pseudogene TRBV3-2); D unclear. This CDR3 is built from 14 residues. Per germline, CDR1 LGHDT and CDR2 YNNKEL (reference sequence). Trimming removed 0 bases from V and 1 base from J, with 6 bases in between. In DNA form, the CDR3 reads TGTGCCAGCAGCCAAGATATCTTTAACTATGGCTACACCTTC. Encoded protein: CASSQDIFNYGYTF.

The chain has TRBV5-4 and TRBJ2-2; 9 nucleotides align to TRBD1. CDR1 and CDR2 (germline): SGHNT, YYREEE (reference sequence). The CDR3 contains 16 residues. V was pared by 4 bases and J by 5 bases, with 9 bases of the junction left unmatched. DNA of the CDR3: TGTGCCAGCAGCGCGGGGGACAGGGTGCGAACCGGGGAGCTGTTTTTT. Its translation is CASSAGDRVRTGELFF.

This clone has a handful of counts. The chain couples TRBV6-2 or TRBV6-3 to TRBJ1-5; TRBD1 is a possible D gene (5 bases). CDR3 size: 16 residues. CDR1 is MNHEY and CDR2 is SVGEGT in the germline V gene. V shed 2 bases and J shed 0 bases, with 11 bases lying between them. The CDR3 is CASSYGAPYSNQPQHF. DNA of the CDR3: TGTGCCAGCAGTTACGGGGCACCTTATAGCAATCAGCCCCAGCATTTT.

The chain links TRBV6-5 to TRBJ2-7, with 9 bases matching TRBD1. The CDR3 is 14 amino acids. J gave up 4 bases and V 7 bases, and 8 bases lay outside the gene matches. Germline V gene sequence: CDR1 MNHEY, CDR2 SVGAGI. In DNA form, the CDR3 reads TGTGCCAGCAATCCGGGACAGGGAATTTACGAGCAGTACTTC. Amino acids: CASNPGQGIYEQYF.

The V gene is TRBV27, the J gene TRBJ1-1; TRBD1 agrees at 9 bases. CDR3 length: 13 residues. V lost 6 bases to trimming and J lost 11 bases; unmatched junction nucleotides: 10. The germline gives CDR1 MNHEY, CDR2 SMNVEV (reference sequence). The CDR3 nucleotides are TGTGCCAGCAGCCCACGACAGGGGGGAAGGGCTTTCTTT. It specifies CASSPRQGGRAFF.

The rearrangement uses TRBV7-9 and TRBJ2-3; 11 bases match TRBD2. With 5 bases clipped from V and 5 bases from J, the junction kept 15 bases outside the gene matches. This CDR3 is built from 18 residues. The germline V gene has CDR1 SEHNR and CDR2 FQNEAQ (reference sequence). The CDR3 here is CASSPRLFSGGAGDTQYF. CDR3 DNA: TGTGCCAGCAGCCCCCGACTCTTTAGCGGGGGGGCCGGAGATACGCAGTATTTT.

The rearrangement links TRBV4-3 to TRBJ2-5, with 10 bases fitting TRBD2. This CDR3 region has 19 residues. J gave up 4 bases and V 1 base, and 15 bases lay outside the gene matches. Germline CDR1 LGHNA, CDR2 YSLEER. CDR3 loop: CASSQGEGLAGVFGETQYF. The CDR3 DNA reads as TGCGCCAGCAGCCAAGGCGAGGGGCTAGCGGGAGTGTTCGGAGAGACCCAGTACTTC.

The chain combines TRBV25-1 with TRBJ2-7, with D maybe TRBD2 (5 bases). Germline V gene data show CDR1 as MGHDK and CDR2 as SYGVNS. Trimming left V 3 bases short and J 5 bases short, with 17 bases between. This CDR3 has 15 residues. CDR3 sequence: CASSEVRGMRNEQYF. CDR3 nucleotide sequence: TGTGCCAGCAGTGAGGTAAGAGGGATGAGGAACGAGCAGTACTTC.

The chain combines TRBV7-2 with TRBJ2-5, with TRBD1 identical over 7 bases. There are 15 residues in the CDR3. The junction had 5 bases not matched to a gene; V was cut back by 4 bases and J by 0 bases. The germline CDR1 and CDR2 sequences are SGHTA and FQGNSA. CDR3 nucleotides: TGTGCCAGCAGCTCGGGACAGATCTACCAAGAGACCCAGTACTTC. Amino acid sequence: CASSSGQIYQETQYF.

The gene calls are TRBV5-4 and TRBJ1-6, with 8 bases lining up with TRBD1. Germline values: CDR1 SGHNT, CDR2 YYREEE (reference sequence). V lost 2 bases to trimming and J lost 8 bases; unmatched junction nucleotides: 3. This CDR3 spans 14 amino acids. The CDR3, as DNA: TGTGCCAGCAGCTTTGCAGGGGGCGATTCACCCCTCCACTTT. Its protein product is CASSFAGGDSPLHF.

The CDR3 DNA sequence: TGTGCCAGCAGTTACGACAGGGCACGCGAGCAGTACTTC. Translating it yields CASSYDRAREQYF. This chain links TRBV6-5 with TRBJ2-7, with 7 bases identical to TRBD1. Unmatched junction bases numbered 4, after V lost 2 bases and J lost 6 bases. Germline lookup yields CDR1 MNHEY and CDR2 SVGAGI. The CDR3 has 13 residues.

The V call is TRBV30, the J call TRBJ2-3; perhaps TRBD2 as D (6 bases). V was clipped by 5 bases and J by 6 bases, with 18 bases between them. Germline loops: CDR1 GTSNPN, CDR2 SVGIG (reference sequence). This CDR3 contains 14 residues. The CDR3 spells CAWRRDPSRDTQYF. The CDR3 DNA sequence: TGTGCCTGGCGGCGGGATCCCTCGCGGGATACGCAGTATTTT.

The chain joins TRBV11-2 to TRBJ2-7; D remains ambiguous. The CDR3 loop spans 12 amino acids. Germline CDR1 reads SGHAT; CDR2 reads FQNNGV. The germline V and J ends were trimmed by 0 bases and 4 bases, with 4 bases remaining between them. In DNA form, the CDR3 reads TGTGCCAGCAGCTTAGATCCATACGAGCAGTACTTC. Encoded protein: CASSLDPYEQYF.

The chain links TRBV5-1 to TRBJ1-2, with a weak D call TRBD1 (6 bases). CDR1 is SGHRS, CDR2 YFSETQ, per germline. The ends were cut back, 5 bases at V and 4 bases at J, with 18 bases in the middle. CDR3 length: 15 residues. The CDR3 DNA sequence: TGCGCCAGCAGTCGGCAACCCGGGACACTCTATGGCTACACCTTC. Translating gives CASSRQPGTLYGYTF.

V usage is TRBV21-1 and J usage is TRBJ2-3; the table's TRBD2 call for D was not verified on the DNA. TRBV21-1 is a documented pseudogene. The CDR3 extends over 15 amino acids. In nucleotides, the CDR3 is TGTGCCAGCAGCAGGGAGCGGGGGATCACAGATACGCAGTATTTT. This gives the protein CASSRERGITDTQYF.

The V and J genes are TRBV7-3 and TRBJ2-3; 16 positions agree with TRBD2. V was pared by 5 bases and J by 3 bases, with 5 bases of the junction left unmatched. This CDR3 has 17 residues. Germline loops: CDR1 SGHTA, CDR2 FQGTGA. In DNA, the CDR3 is TGTGCCAGCAGCCAGGGACTAGCGGGGGGGTGGACAGATACGCAGTATTTT. Protein product: CASSQGLAGGWTDTQYF.

The chain joins TRBV30 to TRBJ1-6; no definite D call. The V end was cut by 2 bases, the J end by 3 bases, with 11 bases between. CDR1 is GTSNPN, CDR2 SVGIG, per germline (reference sequence). CDR3 length equals 15 residues. CDR3 in DNA: TGTGCCTGGAGTCCCTACGGTCGCTATAATTCACCCCTCCACTTT. Encoded protein: CAWSPYGRYNSPLHF.

V gene TRBV4-3 combines with J gene TRBJ1-2, with a weak D call TRBD1 (5 bases). The CDR3 runs to 16 residues. The V end was cut by 1 base, the J end by 4 bases, with 16 bases between. Germline loops: CDR1 LGHNA, CDR2 YSLEER. CDR3 nucleotides: TGCGCCAGCAGCCAAGGTCTTCAGGGTCTTAGCTATGGCTACACCTTC. It encodes CASSQGLQGLSYGYTF.